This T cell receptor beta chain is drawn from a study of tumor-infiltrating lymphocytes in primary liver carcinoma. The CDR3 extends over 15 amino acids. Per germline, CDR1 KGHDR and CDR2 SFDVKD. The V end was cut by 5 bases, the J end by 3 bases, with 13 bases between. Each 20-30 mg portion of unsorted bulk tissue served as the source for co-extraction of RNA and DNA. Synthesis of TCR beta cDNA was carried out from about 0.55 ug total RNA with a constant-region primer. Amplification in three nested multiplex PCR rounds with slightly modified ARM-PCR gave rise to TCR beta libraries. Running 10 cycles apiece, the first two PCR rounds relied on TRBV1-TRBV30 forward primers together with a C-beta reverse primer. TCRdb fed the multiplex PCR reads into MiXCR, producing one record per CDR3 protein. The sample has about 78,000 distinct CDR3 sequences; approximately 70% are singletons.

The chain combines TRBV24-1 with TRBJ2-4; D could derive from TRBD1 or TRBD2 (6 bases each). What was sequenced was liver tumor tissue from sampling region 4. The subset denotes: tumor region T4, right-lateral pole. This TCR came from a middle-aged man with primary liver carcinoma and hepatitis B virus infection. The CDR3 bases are TGTGCCACCAGTGGCCATAGGGGGGACAAAAACATTCAGTACTTC. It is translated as CATSGHRGDKNIQYF.